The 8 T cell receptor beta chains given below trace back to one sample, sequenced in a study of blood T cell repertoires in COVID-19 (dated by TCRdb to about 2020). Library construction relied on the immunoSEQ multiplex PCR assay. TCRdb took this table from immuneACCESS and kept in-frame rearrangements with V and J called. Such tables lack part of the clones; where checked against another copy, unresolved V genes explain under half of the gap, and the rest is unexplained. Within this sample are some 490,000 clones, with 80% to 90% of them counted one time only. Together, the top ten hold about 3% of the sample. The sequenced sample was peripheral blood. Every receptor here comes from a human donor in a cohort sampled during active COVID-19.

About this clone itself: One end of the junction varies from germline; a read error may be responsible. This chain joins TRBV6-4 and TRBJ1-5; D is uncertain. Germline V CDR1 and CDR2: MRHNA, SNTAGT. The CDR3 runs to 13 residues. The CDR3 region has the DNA TGTGCCAGCAGTGCGGATAGCCATCAGCCCCAGCATTTT. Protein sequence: CASSADSHQPQHF.

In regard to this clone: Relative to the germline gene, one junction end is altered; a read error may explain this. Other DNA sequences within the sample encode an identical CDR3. CDR3 DNA: TGCAGCGTTGAATGGCAACTAGGCACTGAGGCTTTCTTT. Translated: CSVEWQLGTEAFF. This chain uses TRBV29-1 with TRBJ1-1; D gene ambiguous. The CDR3 totals 13 residues. Germline CDR1 SQVTM, CDR2 ANQGSEA.

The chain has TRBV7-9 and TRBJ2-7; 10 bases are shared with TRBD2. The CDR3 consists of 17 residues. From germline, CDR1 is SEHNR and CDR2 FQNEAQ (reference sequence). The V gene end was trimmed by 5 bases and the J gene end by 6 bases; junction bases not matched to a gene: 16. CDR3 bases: TGTGCCAGCAGCCCTCCCTCAGGACTAGCGGCTGGGGGCGAGCAGTACTTC. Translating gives CASSPPSGLAAGGEQYF.

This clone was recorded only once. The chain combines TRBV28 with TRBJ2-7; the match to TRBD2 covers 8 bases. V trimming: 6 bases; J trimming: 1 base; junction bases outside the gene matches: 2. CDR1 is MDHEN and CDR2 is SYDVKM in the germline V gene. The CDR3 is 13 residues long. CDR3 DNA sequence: TGTGCCAGCAGCCGGGGGGGTTCCTACGAGCAGTACTTC. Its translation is CASSRGGSYEQYF.

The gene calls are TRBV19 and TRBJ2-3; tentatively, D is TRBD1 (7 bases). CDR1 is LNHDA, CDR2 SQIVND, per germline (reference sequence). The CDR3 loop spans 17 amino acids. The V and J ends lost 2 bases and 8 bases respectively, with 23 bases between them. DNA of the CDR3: TGTGCCAGTAGTATACGCAGGGGGACTGGGGGAGGAGGTACGCAGTATTTT. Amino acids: CASSIRRGTGGGGTQYF.

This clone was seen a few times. In DNA, the CDR3 is TGTGCCAGCAGCTGGGGACTAGCGACGGGTGCCTACGAGCAGTACTTC. Translation: CASSWGLATGAYEQYF. V gene TRBV7-8 combines with J gene TRBJ2-7; TRBD2 agrees at 10 bases. The germline V gene encodes CDR1 SGHVS and CDR2 FQNEAQ. V shed 4 bases and J 2 bases; nucleotides not matched to a gene: 8. The CDR3 has 16 amino acids.

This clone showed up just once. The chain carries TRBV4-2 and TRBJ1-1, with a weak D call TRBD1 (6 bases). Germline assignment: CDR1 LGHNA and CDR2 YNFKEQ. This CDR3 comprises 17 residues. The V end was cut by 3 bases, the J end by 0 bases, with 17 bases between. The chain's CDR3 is CASSHSSDSGLNTEAFF. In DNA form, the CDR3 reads TGTGCCAGCAGCCACTCATCGGACAGTGGGTTGAACACTGAAGCTTTCTTT.

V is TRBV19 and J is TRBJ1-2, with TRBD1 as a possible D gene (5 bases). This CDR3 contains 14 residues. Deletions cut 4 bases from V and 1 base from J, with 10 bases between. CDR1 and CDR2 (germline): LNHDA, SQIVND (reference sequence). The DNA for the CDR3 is TGTGCCAGTAGTAGAGACAGTTTTAACTATGGCTACACCTTC. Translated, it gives CASSRDSFNYGYTF.